This T cell receptor beta chain was sequenced for a study of cytomegalovirus exposure and HLA in healthy donors. Study summary: Membership in the Caucasian-associated ancestry cluster was found for 81% of approximately 380 genotyped donors.

This PCR relied on a set of 60 Vbeta primers and 13 Jbeta primers. Sequenced by immunoSEQ multiplex PCR; TCRdb stores in-frame clones only, minus some. The repertoire holds around 100,000 clones, roughly four fifths seen once, with around a fifth in the top ten. The length of the CDR3 is 17 residues. The V segment lost 2 bases and the J segment 3 bases; nucleotides outside the gene matches: 13. The germline gives CDR1 SGHAT, CDR2 FQNNGV. As for this clone: The antigen remains undetermined.

Findings of the study overall: Analyzed later, association rates of TCRs varied across HLA loci, with DRB1 most and HLA-C fewest.

This chain joins TRBV11-2 and TRBJ2-7, with 7 bases lining up with TRBD2. This receptor was identified in a man aged 25-45 years in good health and CMV-seropositive. The sequenced sample consisted of PBMCs. CDR3: CASSLNPRREQCYEQYV. Here the CDR3 DNA reads TGTGCCAGCAGCTTAAACCCGAGGCGGGAGCAGTGCTACGAGCAGTACGTC.